What follows are 20 T cell receptor beta chains derived from one specimen sequenced in a study of cytomegalovirus exposure and HLA in healthy donors. This PCR relied on a set of 60 Vbeta primers and 13 Jbeta primers. Profiling relied on immunoSEQ multiplex PCR, and the TCRdb table lists in-frame clones only, not all of them. The sample shows around 300,000 clones, 80% to 90% of them seen only once. Sequencing used PBMCs. Receptors originate from a woman between 18 and 29 years old in good health and CMV-seronegative.

This chain joins TRBV7-2 and TRBJ1-3; 7 nucleotides agree with TRBD1. From germline, CDR1 is SGHTA and CDR2 FQGNSA. V dropped 3 bases and J dropped 6; count of bases not matched to a gene: 14. This CDR3 contains 17 residues. This CDR3 is CASSFNVARGRENTIYF. In DNA form, the CDR3 reads TGTGCCAGCAGCTTCAATGTTGCTAGGGGGCGCGAAAACACCATATATTTT.

The rearrangement joins TRBV6-8 to TRBJ1-1, with 8 bases identical to TRBD1. The V segment lost 6 bases and the J segment 2 bases; nucleotides outside the gene matches: 5. Per germline, CDR1 MNHGY and CDR2 SAAAGT. The CDR3 is 14 amino acids. CDR3 in DNA: TGTGCCAGCAGATGGACAGGGCCTAACACTGAAGCTTTCTTT. Protein: CASRWTGPNTEAFF.

This chain joins TRBV11-3 and TRBJ1-1; D possibly corresponds to TRBD1 (5 bases). Trimming shortened V by 4 bases and J by 2 bases, and 20 bases separated the two germline ends. This CDR3 is 17 amino acids long. CDR1 and CDR2 from the germline V gene are SGHNT and YENEEA. The CDR3 coding sequence is TGTGCCAGCAGCTCGGGGGGGTTGGGGACCCTCAACACTGAAGCTTTCTTT. Protein sequence: CASSSGGLGTLNTEAFF.

The J gene is TRBJ2-3, the V gene TRBV9; 9 bases align to TRBD2. The ends lost 3 bases at V and 3 bases at J; junction bases unmatched: 5. The germline CDR1 and CDR2 sequences are SGDLS and YYNGEE. The CDR3 sequence is 15 residues long. In nucleotides, the CDR3 is TGTGCCAGCAGCGCTCAAAGCGGGGGGACAGATACGCAGTATTTT. The encoded protein is CASSAQSGGTDTQYF. Using reference TRBV9 and TRBJ2-3 for the parts outside the CDR3, the full variable domain is DSGVTQTPKHLITATGQRVTLRCSPRSGDLSVYWYQQSLDQGLQFLIQYYNGEERAKGNILERFSAQQFPDLHSELNLSSLELGDSALYFCASSAQSGGTDTQYFGPGTRLTVL.

This clone was observed a single time. V and J are TRBV6-1 and TRBJ1-6; D perhaps matches TRBD1 (5 bases). Germline loops: CDR1 MNHNS, CDR2 SASEGT. CDR3 size: 13 residues. The ends were cut back, 7 bases at V and 10 bases at J, with 14 bases in the middle. CDR3 sequence reads: CASKEGLGSPLHF. The CDR3 bases are TGTGCCAGCAAGGAGGGGCTGGGATCACCCCTCCACTTT.

The V gene is TRBV5-5, the J gene TRBJ2-5; 8 bases map to TRBD1. The CDR3 runs 14 residues. Germline V gene sequence: CDR1 SGHKS, CDR2 YYEKEE (reference sequence). The trim removed 4 bases at V and 3 bases at J, leaving 5 bases unmatched. CDR3 amino acids: CASSRRGLEETQYF. CDR3 bases: TGTGCCAGCAGCCGCAGGGGGCTAGAAGAGACCCAGTACTTC.

The rearrangement joins TRBV6-1 to TRBJ1-1; D is ambiguous. There are 11 residues in the CDR3. Germline assignment: CDR1 MNHNS and CDR2 SASEGT. V dropped 6 bases and J dropped 5 bases, with 7 bases sitting between them. In DNA form, the CDR3 reads TGTGCCAGCAGCTACGATACTGAAGCTTTCTTT. It is translated as CASSYDTEAFF.

V and J are TRBV4-2 and TRBJ2-1; TRBD2 aligns across 12 bases. This CDR3 region has 18 residues. Trimming at V came to 3 bases and at J to 4 bases, leaving 10 bases not matched to a gene. Germline lookup yields CDR1 LGHNA and CDR2 YNFKEQ. CDR3 sequence: CASSQTTSGGNKYNEQFF. Here the CDR3 DNA reads TGTGCCAGCAGCCAGACGACTAGCGGGGGCAATAAGTACAATGAGCAGTTCTTC.

The rearrangement joins TRBV30 to TRBJ2-1; 9 bases map to TRBD1. J gave up 5 bases and V 2 bases, and 4 bases lay outside the gene matches. The CDR3 is 14 residues long. CDR1 is GTSNPN, CDR2 SVGIG, per germline (reference sequence). The CDR3 here is CAWSTGGEHNEQFF. Here the CDR3 DNA reads TGTGCCTGGAGTACAGGGGGCGAACACAATGAGCAGTTCTTC.

The rearrangement joins TRBV29-1 to TRBJ1-3, with 8 nucleotides matching TRBD1. J was trimmed by 4 bases and V by 6 bases; bases with no gene match: 8. CDR3 length: 14 amino acids. CDR1 SQVTM and CDR2 ANQGSEA come from the germline V gene. In nucleotides, the CDR3 is TGCAGCGTAGCTTCCGGGACAGGCGGAAACACCATATATTTT. It translates to CSVASGTGGNTIYF.

The chain combines TRBV2 with TRBJ2-1; perhaps TRBD2 as D (5 bases). Germline assignment: CDR1 SNHLY and CDR2 FYNNEI. V was shortened by 1 base and J by 6 bases, with 10 bases between the two germline ends. This CDR3 region has 14 residues. CDR3 nucleotides: TGTGCCAGCAGTGAAGTGAGGACTGTCAATGAGCAGTTCTTC. It yields the protein CASSEVRTVNEQFF.

A single count supports this clone. V is TRBV9 and J is TRBJ1-5; 8 bases agree with TRBD1. Germline lookup yields CDR1 SGDLS and CDR2 YYNGEE. V lost 3 bases to trimming and J lost 4 bases; unmatched junction nucleotides: 6. CDR3 size: 15 residues. CDR3 amino acids: CASSANRGVNQPQHF. Here the CDR3 DNA reads TGTGCCAGCAGCGCGAACAGGGGGGTTAATCAGCCCCAGCATTTT.

The V gene is TRBV4-1, the J gene TRBJ2-1; 8 bases fit TRBD2. Germline lookup yields CDR1 MGHRA and CDR2 YSYEKL. The trim removed 8 bases at V and 6 bases at J, leaving 9 bases unmatched. This CDR3 region has 14 residues. As DNA, the CDR3 is TGCGCCAGCGCCACGGGGGGGCTCTCCAATGAGCAGTTCTTC. It specifies CASATGGLSNEQFF.

A single count supports this clone. The V and J genes are TRBV9 and TRBJ2-7; D call uncertain. The V end was cut by 0 bases, the J end by 0 bases, with 10 bases between. The V gene's germline CDR1 is SGDLS and CDR2 YYNGEE. The CDR3 loop spans 15 amino acids. The CDR3 here is CASSVAAHSSYEQYF. CDR3 DNA sequence: TGTGCCAGCAGCGTAGCCGCTCACAGCTCCTACGAGCAGTACTTC. Full variable domain (outside the CDR3, taken from reference TRBV9 and TRBJ2-7): DSGVTQTPKHLITATGQRVTLRCSPRSGDLSVYWYQQSLDQGLQFLIQYYNGEERAKGNILERFSAQQFPDLHSELNLSSLELGDSALYFCASSVAAHSSYEQYFGPGTRLTVT.

This clone was recorded only once. The V and J genes are TRBV19 and TRBJ1-5; 7 bases are a match to TRBD1. Looked up from germline, CDR1 is LNHDA and CDR2 is SQIVND (reference sequence). The J segment lost 2 bases and the V segment lost 8 bases, leaving 6 bases of the junction unmatched. This CDR3 comprises 14 residues. The CDR3: CASAEGAGNQPQHF. DNA of the CDR3: TGTGCCAGTGCGGAGGGGGCGGGCAATCAGCCCCAGCATTTT.

This clone appeared once. The chain couples TRBV4-2 to TRBJ1-1; D may be TRBD1 (6 bases). The ends were cut back, 1 base at V and 6 bases at J, with 12 bases in the middle. The germline V gene encodes CDR1 LGHNA and CDR2 YNFKEQ. The CDR3 runs to 14 residues. The CDR3, as DNA: TGTGCCAGCAGCCAAGCTACAGGGTTCCCTGAAGCTTTCTTT. As protein: CASSQATGFPEAFF.

This chain uses TRBV27 with TRBJ1-1, with a weak D call TRBD1 (5 bases). V lost 1 base and J 0 bases, leaving 18 bases between the germline ends. Germline CDR1 MNHEY, CDR2 SMNVEV (reference sequence). The CDR3 spans 18 residues. The CDR3 DNA reads TGTGCCAGCAGTTTATTCTTTGTTAGGGCAGGGATGAACACTGAAGCTTTCTTT. This codes for CASSLFFVRAGMNTEAFF.

The chain combines TRBV10-1 with TRBJ2-2, with D possibly being TRBD1 (5 bases). Germline V CDR1 and CDR2: WNHNN, SYGVQD (reference sequence). The CDR3 length is 16 residues. Trimming removed 3 bases from V and 0 bases from J, with 11 bases in between. The CDR3 region is CASSDNQGTNTGELFF. The CDR3 DNA reads as TGCGCCAGCAGTGACAACCAGGGTACGAACACCGGGGAGCTGTTTTTT.

This chain connects TRBV12-5 to TRBJ1-3; TRBD1 is a possible D gene (5 bases). V lost 6 bases and J lost 2, with 11 bases in between. Germline CDR1 reads LGHNT; CDR2 reads FRNRAP. The length of the CDR3 is 14 residues. CDR3 region: CASGGGGAGNTIYF. CDR3 nucleotide sequence: TGTGCTAGTGGCGGGGGAGGGGCTGGAAACACCATATATTTT.

V and J are TRBV29-1 and TRBJ2-7; 7 bases are shared with TRBD1. The trim removed 6 bases at V and 7 bases at J, leaving 12 bases unmatched. The CDR3 contains 13 residues. Germline assignment: CDR1 SQVTM and CDR2 ANQGSEA. The DNA for the CDR3 is TGCAGCGTCGCAGACAGGGTATTTGGGGAGCAGTACTTC. Translation: CSVADRVFGEQYF.